The entry below describes one T cell receptor (beta chain). The target antigen is unknown. The read falls 3 residues short of the CDR3 end, and the missing part is taken from the germline J gene. Germline CDR1 SGHTA, CDR2 FQGNSA. The CDR3 contains 12 residues. The data stem from a study of T cells in women clearing cervical HPV infection. The assay was immunoSEQ multiplex PCR, and TCRdb's table has in-frame clones only and misses some. The table counts about 22,000 clones; over 4.5% lies in the top ten. All participants had a single incident cervical HPV16 infection, and prevalent HPV16 infections were excluded. Study conclusions and caveats: CIN3+ cases had significantly higher TCR repertoire richness than controls, but evenness did not differ.

The V and J genes are TRBV7-2 and TRBJ1-3; tentatively, D is TRBD1 (5 bases). The sequence came from a woman aged 18-70 years with a cervical HPV16 infection that either progressed to CIN3+ or cleared (not recorded which). The sequenced sample consisted of blood buffy coat. The CDR3 sequence: CASSFPGLGIYF. The sequenced part of the CDR3 DNA is TGTGCCAGCAGCTTCCCGGGACTTGGG.